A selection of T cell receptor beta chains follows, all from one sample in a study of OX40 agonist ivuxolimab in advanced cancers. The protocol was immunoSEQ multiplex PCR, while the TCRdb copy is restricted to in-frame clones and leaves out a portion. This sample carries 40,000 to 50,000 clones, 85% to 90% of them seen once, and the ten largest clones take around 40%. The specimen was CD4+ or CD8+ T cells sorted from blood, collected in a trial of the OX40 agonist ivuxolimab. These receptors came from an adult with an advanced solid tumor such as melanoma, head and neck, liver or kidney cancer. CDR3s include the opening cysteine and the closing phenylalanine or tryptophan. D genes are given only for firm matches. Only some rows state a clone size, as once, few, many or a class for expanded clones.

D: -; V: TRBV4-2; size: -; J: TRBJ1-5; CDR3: CASSRGPGTNQPQHF; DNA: TGTGCCAGCAGCCGTGGACCGGGAACCAATCAGCCCCAGCATTTT
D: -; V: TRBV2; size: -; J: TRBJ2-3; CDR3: CASSPPPGPFTDTQYF; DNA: TGTGCCAGCAGTCCCCCCCCGGGTCCTTTCACAGATACGCAGTATTTT
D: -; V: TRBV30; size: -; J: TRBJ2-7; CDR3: CAWSAGTFVDREQYF; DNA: TGTGCCTGGAGTGCCGGGACATTCGTCGATCGCGAGCAGTACTTC
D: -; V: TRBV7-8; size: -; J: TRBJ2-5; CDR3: CASSLRLGRGQETQYF; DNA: TGTGCCAGCAGCCTGAGACTAGGAAGAGGACAAGAGACCCAGTACTTC
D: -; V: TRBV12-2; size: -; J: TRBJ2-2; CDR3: CASRLVGTSGDGELFF; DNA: TGTGCAAGTCGCTTAGTAGGGACTAGCGGTGACGGGGAGCTGTTTTTT
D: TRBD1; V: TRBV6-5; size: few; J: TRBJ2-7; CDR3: CASSNRQGAYEQYF; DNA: TGTGCCAGCAGTAACCGACAGGGGGCCTACGAGCAGTACTTC
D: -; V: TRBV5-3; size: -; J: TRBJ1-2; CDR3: CASSLDGTAQHGYTF; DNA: TGTGCCAGCAGCTTGGACGGGACTGCCCAACATGGCTACACCTTC
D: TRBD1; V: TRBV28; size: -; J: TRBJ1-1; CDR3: CASRPQGANTEAFF; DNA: TGTGCCAGCAGACCACAGGGGGCGAACACTGAAGCTTTCTTT
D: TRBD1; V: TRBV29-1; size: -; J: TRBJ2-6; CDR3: CSVAGGTGANVLTF; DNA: TGCAGCGTCGCAGGGGGTACAGGGGCCAACGTCCTGACTTTC
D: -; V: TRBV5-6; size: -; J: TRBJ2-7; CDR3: CASSENGKYEQYF; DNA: TGTGCCAGCAGCGAAAACGGGAAGTACGAGCAGTACTTC
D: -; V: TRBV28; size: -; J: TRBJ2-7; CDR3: CASSSQGGVTYEQYF; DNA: TGTGCCAGCAGTTCACAGGGGGGGGTAACCTACGAGCAGTACTTC
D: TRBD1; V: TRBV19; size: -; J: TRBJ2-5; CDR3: CASGPTGTVETQYF; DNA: TGTGCCAGTGGCCCAACCGGGACAGTGGAGACCCAGTACTTC
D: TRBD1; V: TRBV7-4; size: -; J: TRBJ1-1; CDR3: CASSLTGGNTEAFF; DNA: TGTGCCAGCAGCCTCACAGGGGGCAACACTGAAGCTTTCTTT
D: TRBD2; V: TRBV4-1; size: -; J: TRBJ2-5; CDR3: CASSPRGRAGETQYF; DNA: TGCGCCAGCAGTCCCCGCGGGAGGGCCGGGGAGACCCAGTACTTC
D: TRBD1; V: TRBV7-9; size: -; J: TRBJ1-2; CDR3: CASSLAGMGQTNYGYTF; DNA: TGTGCCAGCAGCTTAGCGGGGATGGGACAGACCAACTATGGCTACACCTTC